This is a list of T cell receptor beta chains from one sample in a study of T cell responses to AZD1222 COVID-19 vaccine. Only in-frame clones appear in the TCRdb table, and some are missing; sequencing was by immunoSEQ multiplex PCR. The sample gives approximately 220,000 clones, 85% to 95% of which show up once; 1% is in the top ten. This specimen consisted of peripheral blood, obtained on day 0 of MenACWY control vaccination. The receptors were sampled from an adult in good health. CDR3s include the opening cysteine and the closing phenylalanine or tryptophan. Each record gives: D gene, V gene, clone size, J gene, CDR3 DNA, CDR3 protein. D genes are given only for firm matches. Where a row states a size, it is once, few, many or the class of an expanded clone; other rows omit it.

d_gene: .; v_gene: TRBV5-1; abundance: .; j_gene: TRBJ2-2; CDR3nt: TGCGCCAGCAGCTTGGGGCGGGGACCCGGGGAGCTGTTTTTT; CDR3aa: CASSLGRGPGELFF
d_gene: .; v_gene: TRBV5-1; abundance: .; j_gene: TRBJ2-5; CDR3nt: TGCGCCAGCAGCTCGCAGGGGATCCAAGAGACCCAGTACTTC; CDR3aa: CASSSQGIQETQYF
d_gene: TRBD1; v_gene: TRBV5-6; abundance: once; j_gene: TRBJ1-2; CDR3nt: TGTGCCAGCAGCTTGGACAGGGGTACAGGCTACACCTTC; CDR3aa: CASSLDRGTGYTF
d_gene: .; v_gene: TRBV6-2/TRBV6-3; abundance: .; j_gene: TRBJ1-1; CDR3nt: TGTGCCAGCATCCCTCCCCGGGGACAGAACACTGAAGCTTTCTTT; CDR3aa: CASIPPRGQNTEAFF
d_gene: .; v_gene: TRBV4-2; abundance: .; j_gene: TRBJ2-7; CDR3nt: TGTGCCAGCAGCCAAGACTGGTCCAGGGGCGTCTACGAGCAGTACTTC; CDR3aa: CASSQDWSRGVYEQYF
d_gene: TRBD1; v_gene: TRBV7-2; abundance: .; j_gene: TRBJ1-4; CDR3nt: TGTGCCAGCAGGAAGGGACAGCTTGAAAAACTGTTTTTT; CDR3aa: CASRKGQLEKLFF
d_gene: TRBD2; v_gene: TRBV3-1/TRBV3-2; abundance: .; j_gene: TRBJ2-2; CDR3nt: TGTGCCAGCAGACCCGGACTAGCGGGGGCCCTTATGAACACCGGGGAGCTGTTTTTT; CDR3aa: CASRPGLAGALMNTGELFF
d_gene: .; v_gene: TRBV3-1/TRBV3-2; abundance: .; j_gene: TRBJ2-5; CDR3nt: TGTGCCAGCAGCCAAGGGGCCCAGTACTTC; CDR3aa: CASSQGAQYF
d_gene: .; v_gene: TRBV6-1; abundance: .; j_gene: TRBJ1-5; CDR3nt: TGTGCCAGCAGTGAAGGGCAGCCGAATCAGCCCCAGCATTTT; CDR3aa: CASSEGQPNQPQHF
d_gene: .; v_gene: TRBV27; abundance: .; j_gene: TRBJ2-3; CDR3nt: TGTGCCAGCAGAGTGAGACTAGACACAGATACGCAGTATTTT; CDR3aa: CASRVRLDTDTQYF
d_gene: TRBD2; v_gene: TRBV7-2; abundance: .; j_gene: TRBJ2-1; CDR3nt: TGTGCCAGCAGCTTTTTAGCGGGGGGCCATGAGCAGTTCTTC; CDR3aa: CASSFLAGGHEQFF
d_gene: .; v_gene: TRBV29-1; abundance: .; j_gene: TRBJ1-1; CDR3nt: TGCAGCCCGGCTAGGCAGTTGAACACTGAAGCTTTCTTT; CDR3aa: CSPARQLNTEAFF
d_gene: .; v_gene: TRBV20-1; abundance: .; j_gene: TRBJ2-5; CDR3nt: TGCAGTGCTAGTTTTCCCGGTTCACAAGAGACCCAGTACTTC; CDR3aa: CSASFPGSQETQYF
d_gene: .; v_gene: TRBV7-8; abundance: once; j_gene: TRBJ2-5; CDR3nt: TGTGCCAGCAGCCAACAGGGTCGGGAGACCCAGTACTTC; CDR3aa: CASSQQGRETQYF
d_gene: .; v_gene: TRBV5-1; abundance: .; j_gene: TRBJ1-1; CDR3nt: TGCGCCAGCAGCCCGGACCCAGGGAGGGACACTGAAGCTTTCTTT; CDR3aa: CASSPDPGRDTEAFF
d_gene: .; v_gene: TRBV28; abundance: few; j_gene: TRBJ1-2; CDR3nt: TGTGCCAGCGGGGCCTATGGGGGCTACACCTTC; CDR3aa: CASGAYGGYTF
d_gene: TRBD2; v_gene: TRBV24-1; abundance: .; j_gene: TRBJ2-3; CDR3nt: TGTGCCACCAGTGACGCGCGACTAGCGGGGGCATCAGATACGCAGTATTTT; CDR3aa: CATSDARLAGASDTQYF
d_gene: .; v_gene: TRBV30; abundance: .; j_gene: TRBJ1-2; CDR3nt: TGTGCCTGGAGTGTAAATTCTAACTATGGCTACACCTTC; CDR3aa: CAWSVNSNYGYTF
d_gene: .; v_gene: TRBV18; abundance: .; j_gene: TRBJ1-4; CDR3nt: TGTGCCAGCTCACTTGGGACTCCCGCAACAGGAGAAAAACTGTTTTTT; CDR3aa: CASSLGTPATGEKLFF
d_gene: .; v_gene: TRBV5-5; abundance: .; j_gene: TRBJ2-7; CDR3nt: TGTGCCAGCAGCTTGGATCTGAGACCCTACGAGCAGTACTTC; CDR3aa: CASSLDLRPYEQYF
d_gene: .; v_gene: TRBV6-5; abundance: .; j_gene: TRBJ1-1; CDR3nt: TGTGCCAGCACCACCCCCGGCGGGCAGGGAAAAGCTTTCTTT; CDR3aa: CASTTPGGQGKAFF
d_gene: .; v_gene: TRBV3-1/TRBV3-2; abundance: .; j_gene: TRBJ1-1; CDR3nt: TGTGCCAGCAGCCTTAAGCGGGGGAGCACTGAAGCTTTCTTT; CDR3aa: CASSLKRGSTEAFF
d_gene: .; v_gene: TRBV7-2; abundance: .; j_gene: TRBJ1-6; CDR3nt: TGTGCCAGCAGTTCCGACAGGCTGAGTAGTAATTCACCCCTCCACTTT; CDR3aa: CASSSDRLSSNSPLHF
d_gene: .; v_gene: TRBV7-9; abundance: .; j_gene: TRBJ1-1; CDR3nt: TGTGCCAGCAGCACGCCGGGACAAGGCACTGAAGCTTTCTTT; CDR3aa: CASSTPGQGTEAFF
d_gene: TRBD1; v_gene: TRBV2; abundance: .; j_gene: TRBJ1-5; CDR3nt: TGTGCCAGCACAGGGGGCGAGGGCAATCAGCCCCAGCATTTT; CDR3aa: CASTGGEGNQPQHF
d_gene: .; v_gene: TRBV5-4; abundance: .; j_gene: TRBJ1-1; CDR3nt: TGTGCCAGCAGCTTGGGGGGCAACACGGGGAACGCTGAAGCTTTCTTT; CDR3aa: CASSLGGNTGNAEAFF
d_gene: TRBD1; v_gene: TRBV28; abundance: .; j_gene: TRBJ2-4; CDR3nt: TGTGCCAGCAGAGACGGGGGACAGGGGAGGAAAAACATTCAGTACTTC; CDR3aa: CASRDGGQGRKNIQYF
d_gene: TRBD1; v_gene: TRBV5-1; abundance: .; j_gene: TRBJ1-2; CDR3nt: TGCGCCAGCAACTCTGGACAGGGAGACTATGGCTACACCTTC; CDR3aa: CASNSGQGDYGYTF
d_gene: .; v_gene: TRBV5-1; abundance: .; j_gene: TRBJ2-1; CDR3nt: TGCGCCAGCAGCGTAGGGGGGTATCCTGGGGATGAGCAGTTCTTC; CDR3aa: CASSVGGYPGDEQFF
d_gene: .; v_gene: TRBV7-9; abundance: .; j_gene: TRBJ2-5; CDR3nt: TGTGCCAGCAGCTTAGGGCACCAAGAGACCCAGTACTTC; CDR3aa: CASSLGHQETQYF
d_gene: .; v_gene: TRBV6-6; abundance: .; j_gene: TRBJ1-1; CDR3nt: TGTGCCAGCAGTTTCGGATCTGAAGCTTTCTTT; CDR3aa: CASSFGSEAFF
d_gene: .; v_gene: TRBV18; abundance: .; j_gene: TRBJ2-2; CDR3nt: TGTGCCAGCTCCCACTCAGCCGGGGAGCTGTTTTTT; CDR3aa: CASSHSAGELFF
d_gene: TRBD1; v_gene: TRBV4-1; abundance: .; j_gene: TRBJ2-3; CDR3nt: TGCGCCAGCAGCCTACGCGACAGGGGCATCACAGATACGCAGTATTTT; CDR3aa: CASSLRDRGITDTQYF
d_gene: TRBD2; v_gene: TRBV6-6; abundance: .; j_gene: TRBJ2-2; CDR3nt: TGTGCCACCCGTGCGGGGGGCGCGAACACCGGGGAGCTGTTTTTT; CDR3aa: CATRAGGANTGELFF
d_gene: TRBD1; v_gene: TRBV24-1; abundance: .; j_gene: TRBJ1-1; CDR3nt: TGTGCCACCAGTGACTCCGGGACAGGGGGCAAGAATGAAGCTTTCTTT; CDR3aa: CATSDSGTGGKNEAFF
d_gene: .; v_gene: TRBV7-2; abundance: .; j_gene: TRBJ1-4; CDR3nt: TGTGCCAGCAGCAAACAGACACCAACTAATGAAAAACTGTTTTTT; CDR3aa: CASSKQTPTNEKLFF
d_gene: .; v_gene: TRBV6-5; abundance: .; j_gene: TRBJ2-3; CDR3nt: TGTGCCAGCAGCCGGACTACATATAGCACAGATACGCAGTATTTT; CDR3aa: CASSRTTYSTDTQYF
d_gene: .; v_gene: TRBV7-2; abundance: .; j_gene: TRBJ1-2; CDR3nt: TGTGCCAGCAGCTATGACAGGAACTATGGCTACACCTTC; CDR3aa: CASSYDRNYGYTF
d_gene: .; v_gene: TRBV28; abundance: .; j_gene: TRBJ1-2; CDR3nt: TGTGCCAGCAGTTTAGGCAGGGTCAGCTATGGCTACACCTTC; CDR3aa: CASSLGRVSYGYTF
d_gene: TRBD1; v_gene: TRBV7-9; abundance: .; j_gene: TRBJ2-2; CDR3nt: TGTGCCAGCAGCCCAGGACAGGGGGCCGCCGGGGAGCTGTTTTTT; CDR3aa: CASSPGQGAAGELFF
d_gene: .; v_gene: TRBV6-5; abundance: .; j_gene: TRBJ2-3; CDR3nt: TGTGCCAGCAGTCGCAGCGGAGGTTTAACAGATACGCAGTATTTT; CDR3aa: CASSRSGGLTDTQYF
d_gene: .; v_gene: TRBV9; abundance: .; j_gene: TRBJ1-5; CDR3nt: TGTGCCAGCAGCGTAGGCAGTAGCGGCAATCAGCCCCAGCATTTT; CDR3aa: CASSVGSSGNQPQHF
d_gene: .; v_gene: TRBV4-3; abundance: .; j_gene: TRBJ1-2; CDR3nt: TGCGCCAGCAGCCCCGGACCGATCACTAACTATGGCTACACCTTC; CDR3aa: CASSPGPITNYGYTF
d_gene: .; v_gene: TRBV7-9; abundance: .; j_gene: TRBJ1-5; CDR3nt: TGTGCCAGCAGCTTAGGGACAGACAATCAGCCCCAGCATTTT; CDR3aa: CASSLGTDNQPQHF
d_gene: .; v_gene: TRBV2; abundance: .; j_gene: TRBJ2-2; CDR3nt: TGTGCCAGCAACGTCCTCACAGAAGGGGAGCTGTTTTTT; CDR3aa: CASNVLTEGELFF
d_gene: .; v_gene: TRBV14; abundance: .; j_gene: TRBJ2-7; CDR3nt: TGTGCCAGCAGCCAACTCGAAACGAGCTCCTACGAGCAGTACTTC; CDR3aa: CASSQLETSSYEQYF